This T cell receptor beta chain originates from a study of T cell repertoires in cytomegalovirus infection. Study-wide background: CMV infection and matching HLA type were both indicated by public TCR beta signatures.

One entry per CDR3 protein, called by TCRdb with MiXCR from the reads. Of approximately 320,000 distinct CDR3 sequences in the sample, roughly 9.5% are singletons; the top ten hold about 4.5%. The trim removed 5 bases at V and 0 bases at J, leaving 7 bases unmatched. In germline, CDR1 is DFQATT, CDR2 SNEGSKA (reference sequence). The CDR3 consists of 16 residues. Study-wide results and caveats: The study found HLA-C-restricted CMV-specific TCR beta clonotypes dominating the ex vivo response. Carriage of CMV together with the relevant HLA was identifiable through cumulative public TCR beta family frequency.

This clonotype was picked up many times. Antigen: not known. The sample consisted of PBMCs. The gene calls are TRBV20-1 and TRBJ2-1; 10 bases are a match to TRBD2. The clonotype was recovered from a human donor in good health (CMV status not recorded). Some clones in this sample may be carry-over from other donors' samples. In DNA form, the CDR3 reads TGCAGTGCTGCACCAGCGGGAGGGACCTCCTACAATGAGCAGTTCTTC. Translating gives CSAAPAGGTSYNEQFF.